This T cell receptor beta chain was retrieved from a study of T cell responses to AZD1222 COVID-19 vaccine. In the study overall: Pooling of second doses given at about 4 or about 12 weeks was done. Study results and caveats: In a largely white British group with more females than males, clonal diversity was possibly underestimated.

TCRdb keeps only in-frame clones here, not all; method: immunoSEQ multiplex PCR. The sample consists of 120,000 or so clones, more than 85% of them appearing once. On this clone: Its matching antigen is unknown.

The germline V gene has CDR1 SGHNT and CDR2 YYREEE (reference sequence). Trimming removed 0 bases at V and 5 bases at J, with 8 bases between. CDR3 length: 14 amino acids. The rearrangement joins TRBV5-4 to TRBJ2-2, with D possibly being TRBD2 (5 bases). The source is an adult in good health. The starting material was peripheral blood, obtained on day 0 of AZD1222 vaccination. The chain's CDR3 is CASSLAEVTGELFF. The CDR3 DNA sequence: TGTGCCAGCAGCTTGGCGGAGGTTACCGGGGAGCTGTTTTTT.